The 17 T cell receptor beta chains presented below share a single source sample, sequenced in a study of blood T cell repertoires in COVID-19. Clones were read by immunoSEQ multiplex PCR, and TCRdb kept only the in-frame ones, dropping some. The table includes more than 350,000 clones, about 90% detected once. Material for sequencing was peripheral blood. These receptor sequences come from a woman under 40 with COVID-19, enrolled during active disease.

In DNA form, the CDR3 reads TGTGCCAGCTCACCGAGACAGGGTTGGGACAATGAGCAGTTCTTC. It codes for CASSPRQGWDNEQFF. V and J are TRBV18 and TRBJ2-1; TRBD1 aligns across 7 bases. Trimming at V came to 3 bases and at J to 5 bases, leaving 7 bases not matched to a gene. Germline-derived CDR1 and CDR2 are KGHSH and LQKENI. The CDR3 length is 15 residues. The entire variable domain, with the rest obtained from reference TRBV18 and TRBJ2-1, is as follows: NAGVMQNPRHLVRRRGQEARLRCSPMKGHSHVYWYRQLPEEGLKFMVYLQKENIIDESGMPKERFSAEFPKEGPSILRIQQVVRGDSAAYFCASSPRQGWDNEQFFGPGTRLTVL.

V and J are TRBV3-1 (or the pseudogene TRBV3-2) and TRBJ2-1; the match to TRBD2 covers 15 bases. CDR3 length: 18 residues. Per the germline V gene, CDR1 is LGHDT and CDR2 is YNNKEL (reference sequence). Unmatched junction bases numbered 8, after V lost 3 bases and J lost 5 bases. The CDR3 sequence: CASSQGRTSGRADNEQFF. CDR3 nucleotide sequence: TGTGCCAGCAGCCAGGGAAGGACTAGCGGGAGGGCCGACAATGAGCAGTTCTTC.

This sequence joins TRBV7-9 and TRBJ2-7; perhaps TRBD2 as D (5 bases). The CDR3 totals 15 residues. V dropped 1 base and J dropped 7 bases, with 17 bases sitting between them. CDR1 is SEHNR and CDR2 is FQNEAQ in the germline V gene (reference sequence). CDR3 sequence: CASSLDLRTTGEQYF. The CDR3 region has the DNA TGTGCCAGCAGCTTAGACCTACGTACTACGGGGGAGCAGTACTTC.

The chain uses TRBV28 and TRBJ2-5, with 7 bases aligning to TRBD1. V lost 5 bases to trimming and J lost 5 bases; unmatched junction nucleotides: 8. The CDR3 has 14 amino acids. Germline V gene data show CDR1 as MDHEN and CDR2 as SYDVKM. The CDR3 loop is CASSPTGWAETQYF. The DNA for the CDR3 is TGTGCCAGCAGTCCGACAGGGTGGGCGGAGACCCAGTACTTC.

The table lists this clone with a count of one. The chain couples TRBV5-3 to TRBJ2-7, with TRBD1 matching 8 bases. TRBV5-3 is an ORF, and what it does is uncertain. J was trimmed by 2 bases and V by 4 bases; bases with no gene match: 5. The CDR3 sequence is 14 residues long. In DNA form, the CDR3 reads TGTGCCAGAAGCGACGGACAGGGTGCCTACGAGCAGTACTTC. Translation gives CARSDGQGAYEQYF.

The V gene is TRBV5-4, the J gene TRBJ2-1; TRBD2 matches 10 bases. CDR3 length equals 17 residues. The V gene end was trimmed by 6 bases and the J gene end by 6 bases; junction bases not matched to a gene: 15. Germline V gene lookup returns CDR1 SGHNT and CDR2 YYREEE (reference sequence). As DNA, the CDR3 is TGTGCCAGCACGCCGGGGCCTAGCGGGAGTTGGGGCAATGAGCAGTTCTTC. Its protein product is CASTPGPSGSWGNEQFF.

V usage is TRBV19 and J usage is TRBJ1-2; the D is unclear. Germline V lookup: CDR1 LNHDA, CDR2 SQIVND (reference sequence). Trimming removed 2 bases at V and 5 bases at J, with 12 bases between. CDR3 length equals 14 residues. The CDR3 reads CASSIRTEGYGYTF. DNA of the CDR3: TGTGCCAGTAGTATACGGACTGAGGGATATGGCTACACCTTC.

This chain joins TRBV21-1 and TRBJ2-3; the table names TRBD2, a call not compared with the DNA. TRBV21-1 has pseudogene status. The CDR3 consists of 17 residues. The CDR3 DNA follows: TGTGCCAGCAGCCCCCGGACTAGCGGGAAGGTCACAGATACGCAGTATTTT. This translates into CASSPRTSGKVTDTQYF.

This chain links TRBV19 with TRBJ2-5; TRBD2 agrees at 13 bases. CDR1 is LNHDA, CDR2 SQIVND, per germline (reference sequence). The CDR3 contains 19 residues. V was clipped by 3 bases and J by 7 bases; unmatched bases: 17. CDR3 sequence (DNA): TGTGCCAGTAGTATTATCCAGTTACTAGCGGGAGGGCCCTCGGTGACCCAGTACTTC. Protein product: CASSIIQLLAGGPSVTQYF.

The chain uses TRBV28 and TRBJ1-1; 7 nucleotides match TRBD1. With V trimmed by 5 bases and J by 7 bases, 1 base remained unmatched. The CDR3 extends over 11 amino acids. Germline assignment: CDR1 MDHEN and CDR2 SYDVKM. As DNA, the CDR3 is TGTGCCAGCAGTCCAGGGGGTGAAGCTTTCTTT. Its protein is CASSPGGEAFF. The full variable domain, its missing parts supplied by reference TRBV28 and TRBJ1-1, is DVKVTQSSRYLVKRTGEKVFLECVQDMDHENMFWYRQDPGLGLRLIYFSYDVKMKEKGDIPEGYSVSREKKERFSLILESASTNQTSMYLCASSPGGEAFFGQGTRLTVV.

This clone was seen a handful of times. CDR3 sequence reads: CASSRGITYEQYF. The CDR3 DNA follows: TGCGCCAGCAGCAGGGGGATAACCTACGAGCAGTACTTC. The V gene is TRBV5-1, the J gene TRBJ2-7; perhaps TRBD1 as D (6 bases). The germline V and J ends were trimmed by 4 bases and 2 bases, with 10 bases remaining between them. This CDR3 has 13 residues. CDR1 SGHRS and CDR2 YFSETQ come from the germline V gene.

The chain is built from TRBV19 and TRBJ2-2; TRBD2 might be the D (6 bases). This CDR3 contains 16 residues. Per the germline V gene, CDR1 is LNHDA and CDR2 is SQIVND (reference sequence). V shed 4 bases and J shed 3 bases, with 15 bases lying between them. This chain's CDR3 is CASSTGGGPYTGELFF. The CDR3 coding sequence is TGTGCCAGTAGTACCGGAGGAGGGCCCTACACCGGGGAGCTGTTTTTT.

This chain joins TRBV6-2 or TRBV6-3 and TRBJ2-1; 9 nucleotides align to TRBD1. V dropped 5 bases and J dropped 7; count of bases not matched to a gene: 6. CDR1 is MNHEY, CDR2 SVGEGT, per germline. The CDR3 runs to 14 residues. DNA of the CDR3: TGTGCCAGCAGTGGGTGGACAGGGGTGAATGAGCAGTTCTTC. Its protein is CASSGWTGVNEQFF.

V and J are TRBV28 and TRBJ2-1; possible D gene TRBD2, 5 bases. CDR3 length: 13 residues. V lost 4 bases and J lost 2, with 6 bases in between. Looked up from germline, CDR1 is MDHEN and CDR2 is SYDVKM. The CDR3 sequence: CASSSGTYNEQFF. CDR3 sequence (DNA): TGTGCCAGCAGTTCCGGGACCTACAATGAGCAGTTCTTC.

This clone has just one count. The CDR3 sequence is CAISPLRDRASYEQYF. The DNA for the CDR3 is TGTGCCATCAGCCCTCTTCGGGACAGGGCCTCCTACGAGCAGTACTTC. The chain uses TRBV10-3 and TRBJ2-7; TRBD1 aligns across 9 bases. Germline lookup yields CDR1 ENHRY and CDR2 SYGVKD. Germline trimming cut 6 bases from V and 0 bases from J; bases unmatched to any gene: 9. The CDR3 is 16 amino acids.

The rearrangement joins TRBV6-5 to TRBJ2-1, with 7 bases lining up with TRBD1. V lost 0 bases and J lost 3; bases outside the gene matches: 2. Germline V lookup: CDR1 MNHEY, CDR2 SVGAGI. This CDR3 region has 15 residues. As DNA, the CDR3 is TGTGCCAGCAGTTACTCGCCAGGGGGCTACAATGAGCAGTTCTTC. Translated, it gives CASSYSPGGYNEQFF.

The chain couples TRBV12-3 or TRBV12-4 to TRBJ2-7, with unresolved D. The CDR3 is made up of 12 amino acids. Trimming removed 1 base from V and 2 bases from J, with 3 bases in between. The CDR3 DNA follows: TGTGCCAGCAGTTTAGATACCTACGAGCAGTACTTC. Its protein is CASSLDTYEQYF.